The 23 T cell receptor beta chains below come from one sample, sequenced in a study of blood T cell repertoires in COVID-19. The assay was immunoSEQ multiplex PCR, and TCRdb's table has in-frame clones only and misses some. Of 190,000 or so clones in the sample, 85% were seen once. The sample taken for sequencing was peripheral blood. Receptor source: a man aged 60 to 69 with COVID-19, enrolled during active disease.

CDR3 region: CASSPPGGREEKLFF. CDR3 DNA sequence: TGTGCCAGCAGCCCTCCAGGGGGTAGGGAAGAAAAACTGTTTTTT. The chain couples TRBV14 to TRBJ1-4, with 7 bases identical to TRBD1. The V gene's germline CDR1 is SGHDN and CDR2 FVKESK. The CDR3 has 15 amino acids. The trim removed 4 bases at V and 8 bases at J, leaving 10 bases unmatched.

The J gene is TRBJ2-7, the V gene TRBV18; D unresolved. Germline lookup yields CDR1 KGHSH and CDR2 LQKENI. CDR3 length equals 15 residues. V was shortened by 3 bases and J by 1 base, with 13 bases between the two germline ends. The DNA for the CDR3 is TGTGCCAGCTCACCCAAGACACTCTTGTCCTACGAGCAGTACTTC. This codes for CASSPKTLLSYEQYF.

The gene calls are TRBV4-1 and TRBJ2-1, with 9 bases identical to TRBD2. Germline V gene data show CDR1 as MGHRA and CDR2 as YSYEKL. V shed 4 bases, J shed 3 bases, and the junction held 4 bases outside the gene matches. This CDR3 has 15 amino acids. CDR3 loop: CASSPPTSGYNEQFF. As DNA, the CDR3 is TGCGCCAGCAGCCCCCCGACTAGCGGCTACAATGAGCAGTTCTTC.

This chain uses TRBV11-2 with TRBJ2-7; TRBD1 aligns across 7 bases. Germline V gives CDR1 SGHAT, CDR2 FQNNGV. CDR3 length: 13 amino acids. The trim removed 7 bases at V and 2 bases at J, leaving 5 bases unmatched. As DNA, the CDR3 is TGTGCCAGCACCCGGGACAGAGCCTACGAGCAGTACTTC. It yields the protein CASTRDRAYEQYF.

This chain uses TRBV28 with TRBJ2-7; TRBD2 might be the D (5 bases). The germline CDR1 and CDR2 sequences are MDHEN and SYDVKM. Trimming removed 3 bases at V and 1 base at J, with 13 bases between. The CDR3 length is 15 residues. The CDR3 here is CASSFRGAQSYEQYF. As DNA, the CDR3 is TGTGCCAGCAGTTTTCGGGGTGCCCAATCCTACGAGCAGTACTTC.

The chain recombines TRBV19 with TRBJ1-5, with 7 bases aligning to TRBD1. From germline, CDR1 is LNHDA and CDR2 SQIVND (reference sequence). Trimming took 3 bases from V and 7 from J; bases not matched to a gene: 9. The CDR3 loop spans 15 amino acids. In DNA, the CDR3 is TGTGCCAGTAGTATTAGCCCACAGGGGTCGCAGCCCCAGCATTTT. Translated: CASSISPQGSQPQHF.

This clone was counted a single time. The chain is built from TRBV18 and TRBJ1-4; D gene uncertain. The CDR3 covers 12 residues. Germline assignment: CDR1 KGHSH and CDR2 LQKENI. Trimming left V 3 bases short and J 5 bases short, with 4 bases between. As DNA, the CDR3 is TGTGCCAGCTCACCCACAAATGAAAAACTGTTTTTT. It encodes CASSPTNEKLFF.

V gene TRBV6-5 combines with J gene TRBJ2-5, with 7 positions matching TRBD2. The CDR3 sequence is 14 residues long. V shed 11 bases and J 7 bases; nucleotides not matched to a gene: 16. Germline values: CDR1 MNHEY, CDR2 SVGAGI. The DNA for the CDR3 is TGTGCCGGCCACTCCGGGACTAACCTGCGGACCCAGTACTTC. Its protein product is CAGHSGTNLRTQYF.

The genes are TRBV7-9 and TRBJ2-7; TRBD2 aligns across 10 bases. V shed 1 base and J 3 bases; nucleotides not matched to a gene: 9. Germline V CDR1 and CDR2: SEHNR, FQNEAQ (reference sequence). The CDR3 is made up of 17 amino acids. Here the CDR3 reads CASSLVSGRAGGYEQYF. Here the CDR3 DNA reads TGTGCCAGCAGCTTAGTAAGCGGGAGGGCCGGTGGCTACGAGCAGTACTTC.

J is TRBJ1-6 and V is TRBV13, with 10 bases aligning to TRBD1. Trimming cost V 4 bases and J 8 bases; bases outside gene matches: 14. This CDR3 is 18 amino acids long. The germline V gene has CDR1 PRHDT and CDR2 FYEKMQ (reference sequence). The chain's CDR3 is CASSSRRDRGSLDSPLHF. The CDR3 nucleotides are TGTGCCAGCAGCTCCCGCCGGGACAGGGGATCCCTAGATTCACCCCTCCACTTT.

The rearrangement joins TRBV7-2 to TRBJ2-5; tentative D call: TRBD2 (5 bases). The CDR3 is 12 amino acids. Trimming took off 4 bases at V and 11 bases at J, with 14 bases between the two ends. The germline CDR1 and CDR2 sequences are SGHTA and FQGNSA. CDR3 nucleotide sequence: TGTGCCAGCAGCTCCTATCTCGGGATACAGTACTTC. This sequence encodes CASSSYLGIQYF.

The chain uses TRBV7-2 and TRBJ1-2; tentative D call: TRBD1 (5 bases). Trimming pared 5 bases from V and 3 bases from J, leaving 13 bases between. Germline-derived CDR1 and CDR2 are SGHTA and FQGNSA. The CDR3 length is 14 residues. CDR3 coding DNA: TGTGCCAGCAGCCCGGGACTTGGGGACTATGGCTACACCTTC. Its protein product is CASSPGLGDYGYTF.

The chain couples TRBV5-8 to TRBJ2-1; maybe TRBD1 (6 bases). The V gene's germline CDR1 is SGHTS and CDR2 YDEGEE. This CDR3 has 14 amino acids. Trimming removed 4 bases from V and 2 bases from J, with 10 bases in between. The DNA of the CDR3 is TGTGCCAGCAGCGGGGGACAACCCTACAATGAGCAGTTCTTC. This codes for CASSGGQPYNEQFF.

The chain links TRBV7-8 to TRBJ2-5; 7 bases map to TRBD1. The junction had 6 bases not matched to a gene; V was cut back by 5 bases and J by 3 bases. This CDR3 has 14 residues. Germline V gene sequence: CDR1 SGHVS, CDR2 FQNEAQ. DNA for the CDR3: TGTGCCAGCAGCACCAGACAGGGAAAAGAGACCCAGTACTTC. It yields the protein CASSTRQGKETQYF.

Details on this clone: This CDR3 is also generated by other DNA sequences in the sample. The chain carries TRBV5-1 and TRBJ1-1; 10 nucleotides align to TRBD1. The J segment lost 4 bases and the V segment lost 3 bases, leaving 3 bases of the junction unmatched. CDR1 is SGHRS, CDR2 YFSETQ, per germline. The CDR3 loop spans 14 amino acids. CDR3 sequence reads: CASSYGQGGTEAFF. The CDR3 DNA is TGCGCCAGCAGCTACGGACAGGGGGGCACTGAAGCTTTCTTT.

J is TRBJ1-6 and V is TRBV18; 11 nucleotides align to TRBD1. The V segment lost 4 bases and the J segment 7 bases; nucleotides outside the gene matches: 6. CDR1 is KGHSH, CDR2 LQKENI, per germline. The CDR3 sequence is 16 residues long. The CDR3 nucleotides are TGTGCCAGCTCACTAGGACAGGGGGCGCGCAATTCACCCCTCCACTTT. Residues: CASSLGQGARNSPLHF.

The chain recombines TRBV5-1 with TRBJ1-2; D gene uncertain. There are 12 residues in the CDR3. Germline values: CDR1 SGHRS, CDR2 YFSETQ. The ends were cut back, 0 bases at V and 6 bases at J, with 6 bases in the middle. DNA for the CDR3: TGCGCCAGCAGCTTGGACTCCCATGGCTACACCTTC. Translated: CASSLDSHGYTF.

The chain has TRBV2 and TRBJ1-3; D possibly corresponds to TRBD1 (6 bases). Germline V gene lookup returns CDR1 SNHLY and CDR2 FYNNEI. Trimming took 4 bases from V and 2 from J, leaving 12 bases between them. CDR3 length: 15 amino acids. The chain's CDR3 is CASSATGIAGNTIYF. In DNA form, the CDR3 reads TGTGCCAGCAGTGCCACAGGGATAGCTGGAAACACCATATATTTT.

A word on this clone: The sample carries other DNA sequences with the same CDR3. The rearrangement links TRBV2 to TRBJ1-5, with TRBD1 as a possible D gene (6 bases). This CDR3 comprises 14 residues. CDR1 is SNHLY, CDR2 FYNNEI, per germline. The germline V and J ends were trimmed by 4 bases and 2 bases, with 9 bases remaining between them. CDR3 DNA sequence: TGTGCCAGCAGTGGAAGACAGGGCAATCAGCCCCAGCATTTT. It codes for CASSGRQGNQPQHF.

Here the CDR3 DNA reads TGTGCCAGCAGTTTCAACAGGAATGGGTGGACTGAAGCTTTCTTT. Protein: CASSFNRNGWTEAFF. This chain uses TRBV6-5 with TRBJ1-1; tentative D call: TRBD1 (5 bases). The CDR3 contains 15 residues. Germline V gives CDR1 MNHEY, CDR2 SVGAGI. The V gene lost 4 bases and the J gene lost 5 bases, with 17 bases spanning the gap.

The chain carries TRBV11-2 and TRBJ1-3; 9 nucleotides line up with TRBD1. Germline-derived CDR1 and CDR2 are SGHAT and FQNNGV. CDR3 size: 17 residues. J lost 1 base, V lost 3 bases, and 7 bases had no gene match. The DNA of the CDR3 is TGTGCCAGCAGCTTTGGGACAGGGAGACTTTCTGGAAACACCATATATTTT. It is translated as CASSFGTGRLSGNTIYF.

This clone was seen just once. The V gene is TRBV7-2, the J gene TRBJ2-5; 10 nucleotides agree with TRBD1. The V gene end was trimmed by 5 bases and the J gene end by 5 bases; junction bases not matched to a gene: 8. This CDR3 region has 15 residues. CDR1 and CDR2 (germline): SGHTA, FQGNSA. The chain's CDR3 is CASSMGQGRRETQYF. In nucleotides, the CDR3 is TGTGCCAGCAGCATGGGACAGGGGCGAAGGGAGACCCAGTACTTC.

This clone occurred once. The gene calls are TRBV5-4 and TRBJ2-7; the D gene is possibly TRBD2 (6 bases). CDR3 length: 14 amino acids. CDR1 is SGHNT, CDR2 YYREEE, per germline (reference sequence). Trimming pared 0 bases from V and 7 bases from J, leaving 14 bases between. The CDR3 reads CASSLGPAEGEQYF. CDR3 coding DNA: TGTGCCAGCAGCTTGGGCCCCGCGGAGGGGGAGCAGTACTTC. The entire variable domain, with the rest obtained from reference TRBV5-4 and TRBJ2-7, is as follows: ETGVTQSPTHLIKTRGQQVTLRCSSQSGHNTVSWYQQALGQGPQFIFQYYREEENGRGNFPPRFSGLQFPNYSSELNVNALELDDSALYLCASSLGPAEGEQYFGPGTRLTVT.